The 9 T cell receptor beta chains below were found in one sample sequenced in a study of blood T cells in healthy people across ages. Then a second PCR, running roughly 7 to 11 cycles, was carried out with a sample-barcoded 5' primer and a J-beta primer mix. One entry per CDR3 protein results from TCRdb running MiXCR on the 5' RACE reads. The table lists 700,000 to 900,000 distinct CDR3 sequences, 20% to 30% of them singletons, with under 3% in the top ten. These data are also associated with another study on T cells of mothers and their children.

Sequenced input: blood. These receptors all come from a boy between 10 and 17 years old in good health.

This clonotype was counted a few times. The chain's CDR3 is CSAPGRGQGGDEQYF. CDR3 sequence (DNA): TGCAGTGCTCCCGGGAGGGGACAGGGAGGGGACGAGCAGTACTTC. The chain recombines TRBV20-1 with TRBJ2-7, with a weak D call TRBD1 (9 bases). CDR3 length: 15 amino acids. Looked up from germline, CDR1 is DFQATT and CDR2 is SNEGSKA (reference sequence). The ends were cut back, 5 bases at V and 5 bases at J, with 22 bases in the middle.

The V and J genes are TRBV29-1 and TRBJ2-1; no firm D call. Trimming shortened V by 3 bases and J by 9 bases, and 12 bases separated the two germline ends. Germline CDR1 is SQVTM and CDR2 is ANQGSEA. The CDR3 is 12 residues long. CDR3: CSVESGITEQFF. Written as DNA, the CDR3 is TGCAGCGTTGAGTCTGGTATCACTGAGCAGTTCTTC.

This clonotype was seen a few times. The chain carries TRBV5-1 and TRBJ2-1; 7 positions match TRBD2. The DNA matches TRBJ2-5 better at its end, which makes the J call doubtful. The CDR3 loop spans 14 amino acids. Germline loops: CDR1 SGHRS, CDR2 YFSETQ. CDR3 in amino acids: CASSPTSTQETQYF. In nucleotides, the CDR3 is TGCGCCAGCAGCCCGACTAGCACCCAAGAGACCCAGTACTTC.

Only a few counts were recorded for this clonotype. The chain joins TRBV5-1 to TRBJ2-3, with 9 bases matching TRBD2. CDR3 length: 17 amino acids. V was pared by 3 bases and J by 5 bases, with 13 bases of the junction left unmatched. Germline V lookup: CDR1 SGHRS, CDR2 YFSETQ. CDR3 nucleotide sequence: TGCGCCAGCAGCTCTCCTCCTAGCGGGACCAGGAGAGATACGCAGTATTTT. Its protein is CASSSPPSGTRRDTQYF.

This clonotype was seen only a few times. The CDR3 DNA sequence: TGTGCCAGCAGCCCGAGCAGGGCCTCAGATACGCAGTATTTT. Translation: CASSPSRASDTQYF. The chain carries TRBV7-2 and TRBJ2-3, with D possibly being TRBD1 (5 bases). The CDR3 has 14 amino acids. Trimming removed 5 bases from V and 4 bases from J, with 13 bases in between. Germline-derived CDR1 and CDR2 are SGHTA and FQGNSA.

The table lists this clonotype with a few counts. V gene TRBV3-1 combines with J gene TRBJ1-2; possible D gene TRBD1, 5 bases. This CDR3 has 15 amino acids. Trimming took 0 bases from V and 8 from J, leaving 16 bases between them. Germline V gene data show CDR1 as LGHDT and CDR2 as YNNKEL (reference sequence). The CDR3 loop reads CASSQDWQGGRGYTF. The CDR3 coding sequence is TGTGCCAGCAGCCAAGATTGGCAGGGAGGACGCGGCTACACCTTC.

This clonotype was recorded a few times. The rearrangement links TRBV30 to TRBJ1-2, with D possibly being TRBD1 (5 bases). Germline V gene lookup returns CDR1 GTSNPN and CDR2 SVGIG (reference sequence). The CDR3 sequence is 12 residues long. Written as DNA, the CDR3 is TGTGCTCATACCGGGACGGCTTATGGCTACACCTTC. It encodes CAHTGTAYGYTF.

This sequence joins TRBV5-1 and TRBJ1-1; 11 bases map to TRBD1. Per germline, CDR1 SGHRS and CDR2 YFSETQ. The CDR3 is made up of 13 amino acids. The V gene end was trimmed by 6 bases and the J gene end by 6 bases; junction bases not matched to a gene: 4. The CDR3 here is CASNGQGAPEAFF. CDR3 coding DNA: TGCGCCAGCAACGGACAGGGGGCCCCTGAAGCTTTCTTT.

This clonotype was seen a handful of times. The chain couples TRBV12-3 or TRBV12-4 to TRBJ1-1; D remains ambiguous. V was trimmed by 7 bases and J by 4 bases, leaving 4 bases between them. CDR3 length: 10 residues. This chain's CDR3 is CASKTTEAFF. For the CDR3, the DNA is TGTGCCAGCAAAACCACTGAAGCTTTCTTT.